The clone carrying this T cell receptor (beta chain) was counted at least ten times. Its matching antigen is unknown. V shed 0 bases and J 14 bases; nucleotides not matched to a gene: 11. The CDR3 totals 14 residues. The data were obtained in a study of T cells in Graves' hyperthyroidism and ophthalmopathy. Study-wide points: In the blood, most expanded thyroid clonotypes above 0.001 appeared as well.

Amplification of TCR beta CDR3 regions used RNA as the template. A set of HTBI primers served as the primers for a first-round RT-PCR of the TCR CDR3. TCRdb ran MiXCR on the multiplex PCR reads and lists one entry per CDR3 protein. The data hold nearly 600,000 distinct CDR3 sequences, with approximately 15% observed a single time. Ophthalmopathy cases met thresholds of Clinical Activity Score at least 3, NOSPECS grade at least 4 and duration under 3 months. The authors took PBMCs from 10 ml fresh peripheral blood. Sequenced material: blood. The TCR was taken from a woman under 30 with Graves' ophthalmopathy. The chain links TRBV5-7 to TRBJ2-1; TRBD2 aligns across 7 bases. TRBV5-7 counts as an open reading frame of uncertain function. The CDR3 nucleotides read TGTGCCAGCAGCTTGGGTCCTAGCGGTCGGGGGAAGTTCTTC. Its protein product is CASSLGPSGRGKFF.